These 13 T cell receptor beta chains were all obtained from the same sample, sequenced in a study of blood T cell repertoires in COVID-19. Method: immunoSEQ multiplex PCR; TCRdb's copy keeps in-frame clones and lacks some. The table lists roughly 81,000 clones, about 85% of them singletons, with about 2% in the top ten. The material sequenced was peripheral blood. The source of these receptors is a woman in her 70s with acute or convalescent COVID-19.

The chain joins TRBV11-3 to TRBJ2-1, with 10 bases lining up with TRBD2. CDR1 SGHNT and CDR2 YENEEA come from the germline V gene. CDR3 length: 15 residues. The ends lost 3 bases at V and 6 bases at J; junction bases unmatched: 5. This CDR3 is CASSFMVAGGNEQFF. The CDR3 DNA reads as TGTGCCAGCAGCTTTATGGTAGCGGGGGGCAATGAGCAGTTCTTC.

The chain couples TRBV12-3 or TRBV12-4 to TRBJ1-4, with a possible D match to TRBD1 (5 bases). CDR3 length: 11 residues. V was pared by 10 bases and J by 7 bases, with 10 bases between. In DNA, the CDR3 is TGTGCCACAGGGTCGGGTGAAAAACTGTTTTTT. Translating it yields CATGSGEKLFF.

V and J are TRBV5-4 and TRBJ2-3, with a weak D call TRBD2 (6 bases). The CDR3 is 16 residues long. V dropped 2 bases and J dropped 0 bases, with 13 bases sitting between them. Germline V CDR1 and CDR2: SGHNT, YYREEE (reference sequence). CDR3 bases: TGTGCCAGCAGCTTAAAAAAAGGGACTAGCACAGATACGCAGTATTTT. Translating it yields CASSLKKGTSTDTQYF.

This chain connects TRBV5-6 to TRBJ1-4; D is unclear. CDR1 is SGHDT and CDR2 is YYEEEE in the germline V gene. V lost 0 bases and J 7 bases, leaving 16 bases between the germline ends. This CDR3 has 16 amino acids. CDR3: CASSLVGEILIEKLFF. The CDR3 DNA reads TGTGCCAGCAGCTTGGTTGGGGAGATCCTTATTGAAAAACTGTTTTTT.

The chain links TRBV7-9 to TRBJ1-1; TRBD1 is a possible D gene (6 bases). This CDR3 has 14 amino acids. Looked up from germline, CDR1 is SEHNR and CDR2 is FQNEAQ (reference sequence). With 4 bases removed from V and 4 bases from J, the gap between germline ends came to 13 bases. The CDR3 sequence is CASSSKQGTTEAFF. Written as DNA, the CDR3 is TGTGCCAGCAGCTCGAAACAGGGAACCACTGAAGCTTTCTTT.

This chain connects TRBV28 to TRBJ2-7, with TRBD1 identical over 11 bases. Germline V gene data show CDR1 as MDHEN and CDR2 as SYDVKM. The CDR3 runs 15 residues. V trimming: 7 bases; J trimming: 3 bases; junction bases outside the gene matches: 8. In DNA form, the CDR3 reads TGTGCCAGCACCCCCGGAGGGACAGGGGGCTACGAGCAGTACTTC. Translation gives CASTPGGTGGYEQYF.

Remarks on this clone: A junction end diverges from the germline sequence, so it may reflect a read error. The CDR3 DNA sequence: TGTGCTAGCAGCTTAGCATACAGGTCCCATGGGTACACAGGGTGTATGTTATATGGCTACACCTTC. It encodes CASSLAYRSHGYTGCMLYGYTF. The J gene is TRBJ1-2, the V gene TRBV7-7; possibly TRBD1 for D (6 bases). Per germline, CDR1 SSHAT and CDR2 FNYEAQ (reference sequence). This CDR3 has 22 amino acids.

This clone was seen a handful of times. Here the CDR3 reads CASTQQGAENTEAFF. In DNA, the CDR3 is TGCGCCAGCACCCAACAGGGGGCTGAGAACACTGAAGCTTTCTTT. J is TRBJ1-1 and V is TRBV5-1; 9 bases line up with TRBD1. The germline V gene encodes CDR1 SGHRS and CDR2 YFSETQ. The CDR3 is made up of 15 amino acids. V shed 6 bases, J shed 1 base, and the junction held 7 bases outside the gene matches.

This clone was detected once. V gene TRBV4-1 combines with J gene TRBJ2-3, with TRBD2 identical over 9 bases. After removal of 0 bases from V and 4 bases from J, the junction contained 5 bases not matched to a gene. In germline, CDR1 is MGHRA, CDR2 YSYEKL. The CDR3 consists of 16 residues. The CDR3 DNA reads TGCGCCAGCAGCCAAGATGAGGGCGGGGGGGCAGATACGCAGTATTTT. Encoded protein: CASSQDEGGGADTQYF.

The chain uses TRBV21-1 and TRBJ1-6; the table's TRBD1 call for D was not verified on the DNA. TRBV21-1 is shown as a pseudogene. The length of the CDR3 is 16 residues. The CDR3 nucleotides are TGTGCCAGCAGCGGCGGTCACCGGGACAGTCGGACACCCCTCCACTTT. It specifies CASSGGHRDSRTPLHF.

This clone came up a few times. The J gene is TRBJ2-7, the V gene TRBV6-6, with D possibly being TRBD1 (6 bases). The CDR3 is made up of 16 amino acids. Germline V lookup: CDR1 MNHNY, CDR2 SVGAGI (reference sequence). Trimming cost V 8 bases and J 0 bases, with 20 bases left between them. CDR3 loop: CASGKNEGVSSYEQYF. CDR3 bases: TGTGCCAGCGGAAAAAATGAGGGGGTTAGCTCCTACGAGCAGTACTTC.

This chain's CDR3 is CASSEAREAPLHF. As DNA, the CDR3 is TGTGCCAGCAGTGAGGCCAGAGAAGCGCCCCTCCACTTT. This sequence joins TRBV2 and TRBJ1-6; D is unclear. The CDR3 runs 13 residues. The V end was cut by 3 bases, the J end by 13 bases, with 13 bases between. Germline V gene lookup returns CDR1 SNHLY and CDR2 FYNNEI.

V is TRBV6-5 and J is TRBJ1-2; D is uncertain. Germline assignment: CDR1 MNHEY and CDR2 SVGAGI. CDR3 length: 15 residues. Trimming cost V 0 bases and J 7 bases, with 15 bases left between them. DNA for the CDR3: TGTGCCAGCAGTTACTCAGTCGCCAAACTTTCTGGCTACACCTTC. This translates into CASSYSVAKLSGYTF.